This TCR beta chain was sequenced for a study of blood T cell repertoires in COVID-19. Clones were read by immunoSEQ multiplex PCR, and TCRdb kept only the in-frame ones, dropping some. The repertoire includes roughly 130,000 clones, 80% of them detected once, and 16% sits in the top ten. Losses at the gene ends were 0 bases for V and 7 bases for J; bases not matched to a gene: 9. The CDR3 covers 16 residues. The germline gives CDR1 LGHNA, CDR2 YNFKEQ. The TCR was taken from a man between 60 and 70 years old with active or convalescent COVID-19. The specimen was peripheral blood. This chain joins TRBV4-2 and TRBJ2-1; 7 bases map to TRBD2. This chain's CDR3 is CASSQDSAGTTNEQFF. In DNA, the CDR3 is TGTGCCAGCAGCCAAGATTCGGCAGGGACTACGAATGAGCAGTTCTTC.